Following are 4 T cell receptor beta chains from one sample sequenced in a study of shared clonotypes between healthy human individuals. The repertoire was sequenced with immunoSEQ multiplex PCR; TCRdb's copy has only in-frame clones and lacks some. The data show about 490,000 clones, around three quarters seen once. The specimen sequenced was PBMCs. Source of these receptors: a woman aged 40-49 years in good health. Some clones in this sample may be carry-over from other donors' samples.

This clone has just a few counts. CDR3 amino acids: CASSLRPGGGYEQYF. In DNA, the CDR3 is TGTGCCAGCAGCTTACGCCCGGGTGGAGGTTACGAGCAGTACTTC. The chain uses TRBV11-1 and TRBJ2-7; the D gene is possibly TRBD2 (5 bases). The CDR3 is 15 residues long. V was trimmed by 2 bases and J by 4 bases, leaving 15 bases between them. Per germline, CDR1 SGHAT and CDR2 FQDESV (reference sequence).

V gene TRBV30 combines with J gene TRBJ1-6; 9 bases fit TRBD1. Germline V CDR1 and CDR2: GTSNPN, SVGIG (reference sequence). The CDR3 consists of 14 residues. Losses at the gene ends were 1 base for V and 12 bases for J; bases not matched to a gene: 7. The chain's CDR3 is CAWSAGTGLRPLHF. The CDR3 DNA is TGTGCCTGGAGTGCCGGGACAGGGCTACGACCCCTCCACTTT.

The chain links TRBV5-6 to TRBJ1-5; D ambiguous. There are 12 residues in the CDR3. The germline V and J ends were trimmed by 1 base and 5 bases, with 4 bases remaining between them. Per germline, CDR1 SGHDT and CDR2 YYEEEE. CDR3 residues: CASSLLDQPQHF. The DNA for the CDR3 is TGTGCCAGCAGCTTGTTGGATCAGCCCCAGCATTTT.

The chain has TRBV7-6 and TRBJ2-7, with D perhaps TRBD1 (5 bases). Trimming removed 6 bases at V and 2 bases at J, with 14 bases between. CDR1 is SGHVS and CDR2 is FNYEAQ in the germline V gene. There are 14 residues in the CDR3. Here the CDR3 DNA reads TGTGCCAGCAGTTACAGGTTGGGGACCTACGAGCAGTACTTC. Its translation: CASSYRLGTYEQYF.